The clone carrying this T cell receptor (beta chain) has only one observation. In the original analysis: It was from reference gene primer amplification that nucleated cell counts were estimated. The assay was immunoSEQ multiplex PCR, and TCRdb's table has in-frame clones only and misses some. V and J calls and clone size are copied from that table; D and trimming were computed from the DNA. This table holds about 250,000 clones, roughly 88% found once. These data originate in a study of blood T cell repertoires in COVID-19. As for the study in general: Acute-phase and convalescent COVID-19 samples originated in the United States, Italy and Spain. In each case, the material was cDNA or gDNA derived from T cells, B-cell-depleted T cells, or PBMCs.

The V gene's germline CDR1 is MNHEY and CDR2 SMNVEV (reference sequence). The length of the CDR3 is 16 residues. With 4 bases clipped from V and 3 bases from J, the junction kept 8 bases outside the gene matches. The receptor comes from a man aged 40-50 years with acute or convalescent COVID-19. The sequenced material came from peripheral blood. The gene calls are TRBV27 and TRBJ2-3, with TRBD1 matching 9 bases. The CDR3 loop is CASSSTSGQGTDTQYF. CDR3 nucleotides: TGTGCCAGCAGTTCCACCTCGGGACAGGGAACAGATACGCAGTATTTT.